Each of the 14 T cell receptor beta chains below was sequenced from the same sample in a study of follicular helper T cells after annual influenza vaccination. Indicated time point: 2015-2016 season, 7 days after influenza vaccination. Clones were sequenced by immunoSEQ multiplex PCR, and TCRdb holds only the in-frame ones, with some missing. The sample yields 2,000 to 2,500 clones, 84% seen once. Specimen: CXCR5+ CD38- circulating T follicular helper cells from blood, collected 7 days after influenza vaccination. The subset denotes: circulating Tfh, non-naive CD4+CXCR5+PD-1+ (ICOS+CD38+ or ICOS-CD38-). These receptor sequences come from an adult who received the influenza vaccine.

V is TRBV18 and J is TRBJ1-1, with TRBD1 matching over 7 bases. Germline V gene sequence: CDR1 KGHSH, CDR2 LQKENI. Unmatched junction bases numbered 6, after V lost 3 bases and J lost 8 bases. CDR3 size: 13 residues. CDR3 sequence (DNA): TGTGCCAGCTCACCCCTTCGGGACAGCGAAGCTTTCTTT. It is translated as CASSPLRDSEAFF.

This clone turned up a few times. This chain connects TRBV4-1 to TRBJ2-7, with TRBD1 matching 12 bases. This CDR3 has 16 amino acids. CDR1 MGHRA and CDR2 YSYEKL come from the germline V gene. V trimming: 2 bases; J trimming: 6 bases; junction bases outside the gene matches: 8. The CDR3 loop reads CASSQNLGQGAFEQYF. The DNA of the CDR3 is TGCGCCAGCAGCCAAAACCTGGGACAGGGGGCCTTCGAGCAGTACTTC.

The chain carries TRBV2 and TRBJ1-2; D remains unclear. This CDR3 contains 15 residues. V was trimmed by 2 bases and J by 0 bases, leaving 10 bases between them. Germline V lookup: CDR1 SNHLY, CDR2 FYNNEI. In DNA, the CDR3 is TGTGCCAGCAGTGAACAGGCCTTAGCTAACTATGGCTACACCTTC. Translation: CASSEQALANYGYTF.

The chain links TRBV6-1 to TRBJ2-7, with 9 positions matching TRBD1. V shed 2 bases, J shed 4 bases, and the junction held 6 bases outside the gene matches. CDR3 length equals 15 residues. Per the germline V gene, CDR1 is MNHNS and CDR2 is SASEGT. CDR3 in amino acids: CASSETGTGNYEQYF. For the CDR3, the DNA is TGTGCCAGCAGTGAAACCGGGACAGGGAATTACGAGCAGTACTTC.

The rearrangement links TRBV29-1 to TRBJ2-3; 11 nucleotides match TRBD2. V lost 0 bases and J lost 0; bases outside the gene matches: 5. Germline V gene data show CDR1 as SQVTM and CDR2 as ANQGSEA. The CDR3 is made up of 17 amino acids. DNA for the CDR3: TGCAGCGTTGAAGATCGAGGGACTAGCGGAAGCACAGATACGCAGTATTTT. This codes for CSVEDRGTSGSTDTQYF.

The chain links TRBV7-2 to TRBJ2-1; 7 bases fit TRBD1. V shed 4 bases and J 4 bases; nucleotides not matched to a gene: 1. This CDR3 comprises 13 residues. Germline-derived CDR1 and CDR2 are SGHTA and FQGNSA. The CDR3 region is CASSWDRYNEQFF. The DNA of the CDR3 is TGTGCCAGCAGCTGGGACAGATACAATGAGCAGTTCTTC.

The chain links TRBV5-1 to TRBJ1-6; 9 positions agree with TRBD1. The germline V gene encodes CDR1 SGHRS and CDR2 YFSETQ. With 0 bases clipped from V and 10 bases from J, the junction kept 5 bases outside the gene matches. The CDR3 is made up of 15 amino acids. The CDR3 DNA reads TGCGCCAGCAGCTTGGGGGACAGGGAAAGGTCACCCCTCCACTTT. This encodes CASSLGDRERSPLHF.

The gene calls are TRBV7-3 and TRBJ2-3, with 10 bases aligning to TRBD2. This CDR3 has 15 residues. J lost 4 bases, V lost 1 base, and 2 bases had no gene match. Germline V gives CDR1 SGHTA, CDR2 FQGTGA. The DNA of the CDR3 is TGTGCCAGCAGCTTAAAAGGACTAGCGGCAGATACGCAGTATTTT. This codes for CASSLKGLAADTQYF.

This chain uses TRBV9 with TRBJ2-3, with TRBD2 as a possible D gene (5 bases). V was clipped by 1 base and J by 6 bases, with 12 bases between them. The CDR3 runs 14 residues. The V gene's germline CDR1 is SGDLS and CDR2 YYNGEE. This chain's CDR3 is CASSVSGMRDTQYF. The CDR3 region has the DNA TGTGCCAGCAGCGTATCGGGGATGAGGGATACGCAGTATTTT.

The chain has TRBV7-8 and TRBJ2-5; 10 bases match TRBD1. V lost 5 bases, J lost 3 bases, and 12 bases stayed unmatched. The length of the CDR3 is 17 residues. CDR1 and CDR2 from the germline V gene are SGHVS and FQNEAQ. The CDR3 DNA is TGTGCCAGCAGCACCAACCACGGGACAGGGGCGAAAGAGACCCAGTACTTC. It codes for CASSTNHGTGAKETQYF.

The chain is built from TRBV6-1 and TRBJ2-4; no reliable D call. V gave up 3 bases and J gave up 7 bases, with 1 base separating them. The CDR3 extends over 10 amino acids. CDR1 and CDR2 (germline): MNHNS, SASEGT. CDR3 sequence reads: CASSDNIQYF. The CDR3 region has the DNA TGTGCCAGCAGTGACAACATTCAGTACTTC.

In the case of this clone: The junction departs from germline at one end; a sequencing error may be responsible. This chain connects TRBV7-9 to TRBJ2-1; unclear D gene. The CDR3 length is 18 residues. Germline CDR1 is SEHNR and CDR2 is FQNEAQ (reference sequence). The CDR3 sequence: CASSLAYFALNSHNEQFF. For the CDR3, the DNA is TGTGCCAGCAGCTTAGCGTATTTTGCGCTTAACTCCCACAATGAGCAGTTCTTC. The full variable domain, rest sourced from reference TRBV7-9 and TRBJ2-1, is DTGVSQNPRHKITKRGQNVTFRCDPISEHNRLYWYRQTLGQGPEFLTYFQNEAQLEKSRLLSDRFSAERPKGSFSTLEIQRTEQGDSAMYLCASSLAYFALNSHNEQFFGPGTRLTVL.

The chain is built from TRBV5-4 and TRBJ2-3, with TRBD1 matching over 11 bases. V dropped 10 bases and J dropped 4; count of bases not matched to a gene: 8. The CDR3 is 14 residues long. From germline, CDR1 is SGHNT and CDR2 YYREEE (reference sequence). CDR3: CAFTRDRGSDTQYF. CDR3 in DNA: TGTGCCTTTACCCGGGACAGGGGGTCAGATACGCAGTATTTT.

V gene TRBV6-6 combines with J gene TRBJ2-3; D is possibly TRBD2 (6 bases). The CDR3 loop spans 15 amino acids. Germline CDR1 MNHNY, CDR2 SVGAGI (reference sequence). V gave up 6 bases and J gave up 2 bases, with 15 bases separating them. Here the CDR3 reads CASSLGGGTTDTQYF. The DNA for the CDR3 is TGTGCCAGCAGCTTGGGAGGAGGGACCACAGATACGCAGTATTTT.